These 17 T cell receptor beta chains were all obtained from the same sample, sequenced in a study of human T cells and chemical hapten exposure. Time point defined: patch test 3, about 24 weeks after DPC sensitization. The treatment is: therapeutic diphenylcyclopropenone sensitization with weekly scalp DPC. TCRdb redid the calling of the RACE reads with MiXCR, one entry per CDR3 protein. The sample contains roughly 32,000 distinct CDR3 sequences, about 5.6% of which appear only once. The sequencing here drew on whole blood, taken in connection with sensitization to the hapten diphenylcyclopropenone (DPC). The receptors derive from a man aged 25 to 40 with alopecia areata. Some clones in this sample may be carry-over from other donors' samples.

V gene TRBV20-1 combines with J gene TRBJ2-1; no clear D. Per germline, CDR1 DFQATT and CDR2 SNEGSKA (reference sequence). The V end lost 4 bases, the J end lost 9 bases, and 19 bases lay between the germline ends. The CDR3 covers 14 residues. The CDR3 DNA reads as TGCAGTGCTATCCACGCCTCCGGCTCGGGTGAGCAGTTCTTC. It encodes CSAIHASGSGEQFF.

This clonotype was counted at least ten times. This chain uses TRBV18 with TRBJ2-5; no reliable D call. With 3 bases removed from V and 2 bases from J, the gap between germline ends came to 10 bases. This CDR3 has 14 residues. Germline CDR1 reads KGHSH; CDR2 reads LQKENI. CDR3 in amino acids: CASSPPTIQETQYF. The CDR3 DNA reads TGTGCCAGCTCACCCCCCACCATTCAAGAGACCCAGTACTTC.

There are many counts of this clonotype. The gene calls are TRBV3-1 and TRBJ2-7; D might be TRBD2 (6 bases). The CDR3 contains 14 residues. Germline values: CDR1 LGHDT, CDR2 YNNKEL (reference sequence). Trimming left V 4 bases short and J 3 bases short, with 13 bases between. CDR3 protein: CASSPGTPHYEQYF. CDR3 coding DNA: TGTGCCAGCAGCCCCGGGACTCCCCACTACGAGCAGTACTTC.

The chain uses TRBV4-2 and TRBJ2-2; D might be TRBD2 (6 bases). From germline, CDR1 is LGHNA and CDR2 YNFKEQ. CDR3 size: 16 residues. The germline V and J ends were trimmed by 4 bases and 3 bases, with 15 bases remaining between them. DNA for the CDR3: TGTGCCAGCAGCCTTTCCGAGCGGGCCGACACCGGGGAGCTGTTTTTT. Amino acid sequence: CASSLSERADTGELFF.

This clonotype was seen many times. The V call is TRBV4-3, the J call TRBJ1-1, with D uncertain. The CDR3 sequence is 13 residues long. Germline V gene lookup returns CDR1 LGHNA and CDR2 YSLEER. V was pared by 0 bases and J by 6 bases, with 8 bases between. CDR3 residues: CASSQEPGAEAFF. In nucleotides, the CDR3 is TGCGCCAGCAGCCAAGAGCCTGGAGCTGAAGCTTTCTTT.

This clonotype was picked up many times. V and J are TRBV28 and TRBJ2-3; possibly TRBD1 for D (8 bases). V was cut by 6 bases and J by 7 bases, with 29 bases left in between. The germline gives CDR1 MDHEN, CDR2 SYDVKM. This CDR3 has 18 residues. CDR3 sequence: CASRPPGGGQGEGYTQYF. CDR3 sequence (DNA): TGTGCCAGCAGACCACCGGGGGGCGGACAGGGCGAAGGATATACGCAGTATTTT.

This clonotype was seen repeatedly, ten times or more. This chain joins TRBV6-1 and TRBJ2-4; no clear D. V lost 1 base and J lost 8, with 12 bases in between. CDR1 is MNHNS and CDR2 is SASEGT in the germline V gene. There are 14 residues in the CDR3. The CDR3 protein is CASSEGGTGDIQYF. The CDR3 DNA reads TGTGCCAGCAGTGAAGGTGGAACCGGTGACATTCAGTACTTC.

In this sample, this clonotype turned up many times. This chain uses TRBV12-3 or TRBV12-4 with TRBJ1-2; D is unresolved. The V gene lost 7 bases and the J gene lost 8 bases, with 29 bases spanning the gap. The CDR3 contains 17 residues. The CDR3 nucleotides read TGTGCCAGCACAGCGAGTCTCGATCTATGGCCCCCTGGGGGCTACACCTTC. Its translation: CASTASLDLWPPGGYTF.

The V and J genes are TRBV29-1 and TRBJ2-1, with D possibly TRBD2 on 5 matching bases. The V end lost 3 bases, the J end lost 4 bases, and 10 bases lay between the germline ends. This CDR3 is 13 amino acids long. The germline V gene encodes CDR1 SQVTM and CDR2 ANQGSEA. As DNA, the CDR3 is TGCAGCGTTGAGACCGGCGGGTACAATGAGCAGTTCTTC. It yields the protein CSVETGGYNEQFF.

This clonotype was found many times. V usage is TRBV19 and J usage is TRBJ1-4; D remains unclear. CDR1 is LNHDA and CDR2 is SQIVND in the germline V gene (reference sequence). With 6 bases removed from V and 5 bases from J, the gap between germline ends came to 16 bases. This CDR3 region has 15 residues. The CDR3: CASSMIGEKNEKLFF. The CDR3 region has the DNA TGTGCCAGTAGCATGATCGGAGAGAAGAATGAAAAACTGTTTTTT.

There are many counts of this clonotype. The V and J genes are TRBV24-1 and TRBJ2-3, with D perhaps matching TRBD1 (6 bases). In germline, CDR1 is KGHDR, CDR2 SFDVKD. Trimming removed 3 bases at V and 5 bases at J, with 17 bases between. This CDR3 has 16 amino acids. CDR3 loop: CATSDRGQPRQDTQYF. In DNA form, the CDR3 reads TGTGCCACCAGTGATCGTGGACAGCCCAGGCAAGATACGCAGTATTTT.

In this sample, this clonotype turned up many times. The CDR3 protein is CASGIYEQYF. Here the CDR3 DNA reads TGTGCCAGCGGGATATACGAGCAGTACTTC. The rearrangement joins TRBV2 to TRBJ2-7, with D unclear. The germline V gene has CDR1 SNHLY and CDR2 FYNNEI. Trimming removed 8 bases at V and 4 bases at J, with 6 bases between. The CDR3 is made up of 10 amino acids.

This clonotype was counted ten times or more. The chain employs TRBV12-3 or TRBV12-4 and TRBJ2-5, with TRBD1 identical over 8 bases. V lost 7 bases to trimming and J lost 5 bases; unmatched junction nucleotides: 15. The CDR3 loop spans 16 amino acids. The CDR3 coding sequence is TGTGCCAGCACTCTTTCGACAGGGGCTTTTGGGGAGACCCAGTACTTC. It codes for CASTLSTGAFGETQYF.

This clonotype showed up many times. One end of the junction fails to match germline, which may point to a read error. The J gene is TRBJ2-5, the V gene TRBV7-9; tentatively, D is TRBD2 (8 bases). In germline, CDR1 is SEHNR, CDR2 FQNEAQ (reference sequence). The CDR3 sequence is 16 residues long. The CDR3 nucleotides are TGTGTCAGCAGCTCTCGGGAGGGGGCGCTTCGTGAGACCCAGTACTTC. It specifies CVSSSREGALRETQYF.

A few counts support this clonotype. This chain joins TRBV18 and TRBJ1-2; no definite D call. The CDR3 loop spans 13 amino acids. Looked up from germline, CDR1 is KGHSH and CDR2 is LQKENI. The V and J ends lost 6 bases and 3 bases respectively, with 11 bases between them. The CDR3 sequence is CASSLEADYGYTF. The CDR3 bases are TGTGCCAGCTCCCTCGAGGCGGACTATGGCTACACCTTC. Full variable domain (outside the CDR3, taken from reference TRBV18 and TRBJ1-2): NAGVMQNPRHLVRRRGQEARLRCSPMKGHSHVYWYRQLPEEGLKFMVYLQKENIIDESGMPKERFSAEFPKEGPSILRIQQVVRGDSAAYFCASSLEADYGYTFGSGTRLTVV.

This clonotype was picked up many times. This sequence joins TRBV7-2 and TRBJ1-2, with TRBD1 as a possible D gene (6 bases). The germline V gene encodes CDR1 SGHTA and CDR2 FQGNSA. Trimming shortened V by 5 bases and J by 8 bases, and 15 bases separated the two germline ends. The CDR3 covers 13 residues. The CDR3 DNA is TGTGCCAGCAGCAGGGGGGGCATTGAGGGCTACACCTTC. Its protein product is CASSRGGIEGYTF.

Ten or more counts support this clonotype. The chain has TRBV10-1 and TRBJ2-7; 7 positions match TRBD2. This CDR3 comprises 13 residues. Trimming removed 5 bases from V and 2 bases from J; junction bases left unmatched: 3. Per the germline V gene, CDR1 is WNHNN and CDR2 is SYGVQD (reference sequence). This CDR3 reads CASSSSGTYEQYF. The CDR3 DNA sequence: TGCGCCAGCAGTTCGAGCGGGACCTACGAGCAGTACTTC.